What follows describes a single TCR beta chain. Its specificity is not known. This record belongs to a study of shared clonotypes between healthy human individuals. Notes on the study in general: Specimens sampled were limited to blood, with tissue repertoires likely differing. Lower generation probabilities were found for non-shared clonotypes than for those shared by all four donors.

The assay was immunoSEQ multiplex PCR, and TCRdb's table has in-frame clones only and misses some. The data contain about 680,000 clones, under 95% of them singletons. Terminally differentiated effector memory CD45RA+ cells were excluded from the naive CD8 cells, which were CD45RO-negative and positively selected for CCR7. The TCR was taken from a young man in good health. Material: naive CD8+ T cells sorted from blood.

The CDR3 DNA is TGTGCCAGCAGCCGTAGCGGGAGGGCCTACGAGCAGTACTTC. Its protein product is CASSRSGRAYEQYF. The genes are TRBV7-6 and TRBJ2-7; 11 bases align to TRBD2. Per the germline V gene, CDR1 is SGHVS and CDR2 is FNYEAQ. The CDR3 sequence is 14 residues long. Trimming at V came to 5 bases and at J to 2 bases, leaving 2 bases not matched to a gene.